The source of this T cell receptor (beta chain) is a study of cytomegalovirus exposure and HLA in healthy donors. Study conclusions and caveats: Researchers reported in a later analysis that a missense DCLRE1C variant was tied to TCR beta V- and J-gene trimming. The sole available immune exposure information was CMV serostatus. Rare TCR sequences predominated, though certain public TCRs were found in many donors.

In the case of this clone: Its antigen is currently unknown.

Trimming removed 0 bases from V and 5 bases from J, with 10 bases in between. Germline CDR1 and CDR2: SGHTA and FQGNSA. This CDR3 comprises 14 residues. When sampled, the donors appeared nominally healthy, though they likely had unrecorded immune exposures. 60 Vbeta and 13 Jbeta primers were used in PCR. The table came from immunoSEQ multiplex PCR; TCRdb's copy has only in-frame clones and leaves some out. Altogether 150,000 or so clones are present, around 72% being singletons, with the ten largest covering approximately 2.4%. The chain joins TRBV7-2 to TRBJ2-5; D is possibly TRBD2 (6 bases). This TCR was sampled from a female donor in good health and CMV-seronegative. The sequenced sample was PBMCs. The CDR3 DNA reads TGTGCCAGCAGCTTAGCGGCTCGGGGGGAGACCCAGTACTTC. This sequence encodes CASSLAARGETQYF.